This T cell receptor (beta chain) was sequenced in a study of blood T cell repertoires in COVID-19. Looking at the study overall: T cells, B-cell-depleted T cells, or PBMCs provided the cDNA or gDNA that served as material.

Participants reported their clinical history, and cohort assignment relied on those reports. Recovery meant two consecutive negative NP/OP PCR tests, professional clearance, or resolved symptoms. Study processing details: Scientists estimated how many nucleated cells there were by amplifying reference gene primers. The assay was immunoSEQ multiplex PCR, and TCRdb's table has in-frame clones only and misses some. V and J calls and clone size come straight from that table; D and trimming were deduced from the DNA. The repertoire holds over 120,000 clones, with roughly 80% as singletons. The clonotype comes from a man aged 50 or older who had recovered from COVID-19. Specimen: PBMCs or T cells enriched from blood (not recorded which).

For the CDR3, the DNA is TGTGCCAGCAGCCTACACAGACTAGCGGGGTCAGATACGCAGTATTTT. Its protein product is CASSLHRLAGSDTQYF. This chain uses TRBV7-9 with TRBJ2-3, with TRBD2 matching over 11 bases. The J segment lost 4 bases and the V segment lost 5 bases, leaving 8 bases of the junction unmatched. The CDR3 has 16 residues. Germline values: CDR1 SEHNR, CDR2 FQNEAQ (reference sequence).